One and the same sample provided the 7 T cell receptor beta chains below, sequenced in a study of T cells after yellow fever vaccination. MiXCR was run by TCRdb on the 5' RACE reads, yielding one entry per CDR3 protein. The sample lists approximately 150,000 distinct CDR3 sequences; approximately 6% were seen once. The sequencing used CD4+ T cells sorted from PBMCs, collected on the day of the first yellow fever vaccination. The receptors were gathered from a man aged 18 to 30 who received the YFV17D yellow fever vaccine.

This clonotype was seen a few times. The CDR3 protein is CASSRLAGGLSTDTQYF. The CDR3 DNA reads as TGTGCCAGCAGCCGACTAGCGGGGGGGCTGAGCACAGATACGCAGTATTTT. The V gene is TRBV11-2, the J gene TRBJ2-3, with 14 positions matching TRBD2. Germline V gene data show CDR1 as SGHAT and CDR2 as FQNNGV. With V trimmed by 5 bases and J by 0 bases, 4 bases remained unmatched. This CDR3 comprises 17 residues.

This clonotype has just a few counts. The V and J genes are TRBV20-1 and TRBJ2-6, with 8 positions matching TRBD2. The CDR3 loop spans 15 amino acids. The V and J ends lost 0 bases and 4 bases, in that order; junction bases with no gene match: 2. The germline gives CDR1 DFQATT, CDR2 SNEGSKA (reference sequence). As DNA, the CDR3 is TGCAGTGCTAGAGAAGCGGGGGACGGGGCCAACGTCCTGACTTTC. As protein: CSAREAGDGANVLTF.

This clonotype showed up many times. The chain joins TRBV23-1 to TRBJ2-4; a weak D match, TRBD1 (6 bases). TRBV23-1 is identified as an open reading frame with a role that is uncertain. The CDR3 runs 16 residues. V was cut by 3 bases and J by 4 bases, with 16 bases left in between. CDR3 region: CASSQHAGTFKNIQYF. CDR3 DNA: TGCGCCAGCAGTCAGCATGCCGGGACATTTAAAAACATTCAGTACTTC.

This clonotype was seen a few times. The rearrangement links TRBV7-9 to TRBJ2-1; D is perhaps TRBD2 (5 bases). The ends were cut back, 1 base at V and 5 bases at J, with 12 bases in the middle. Germline V lookup: CDR1 SEHNR, CDR2 FQNEAQ (reference sequence). This CDR3 contains 15 residues. CDR3 nucleotides: TGTGCCAGCAGCTTAGTACTGGGGAGTAACAATGAGCAGTTCTTC. Amino acids: CASSLVLGSNNEQFF.

This clonotype was counted at least ten times. The rearrangement uses TRBV20-1 and TRBJ2-1; D is undetermined. Germline CDR1 and CDR2: DFQATT and SNEGSKA (reference sequence). The CDR3 has 13 amino acids. With 0 bases removed from V and 7 bases from J, the gap between germline ends came to 10 bases. For the CDR3, the DNA is TGCAGTGCTAGAGAAGACTGGCTAAATGAGCAGTTCTTC. Encoded protein: CSAREDWLNEQFF.

The chain has TRBV5-3 and TRBJ1-4, with a weak D call TRBD1 (6 bases). TRBV5-3 is an ORF, with its function uncertain. The CDR3 runs to 16 residues. Trimming stripped 6 bases from V and 9 bases from J, with 24 bases between. The CDR3 is CARKPPVGGAWKKLFF. The CDR3 nucleotides read TGTGCCAGAAAGCCGCCGGTCGGGGGCGCTTGGAAAAAACTGTTTTTT.

J is TRBJ2-7 and V is TRBV6-1, with D possibly matching TRBD1 (6 bases). The CDR3 consists of 14 residues. Trimming shortened V by 4 bases and J by 1 base, and 11 bases separated the two germline ends. Germline V gene sequence: CDR1 MNHNS, CDR2 SASEGT. CDR3 nucleotide sequence: TGTGCCAGCAGTGTTACAGGGTGGTCCTACGAGCAGTACTTC. Amino acids: CASSVTGWSYEQYF.